This T cell receptor (beta chain) stems from a study of cytomegalovirus exposure and HLA in healthy donors. Study summary: Researchers found that 81% of some 400 genotyped donors fell within the Caucasian-associated ancestry cluster. Study conclusions and caveats: Among TCR sequences, most were rare, though some public TCRs appeared in many donors. TCR beta V- and J-gene trimming was later associated with a missense DCLRE1C variant. A highly shared variant cluster was judged a likely technical artifact.

The primer mix had 60 Vbeta and 13 Jbeta primers. The protocol was immunoSEQ multiplex PCR, while the TCRdb copy is restricted to in-frame clones and leaves out a portion. Of approximately 190,000 clones in the sample, approximately 83% are singletons; the top ten hold around 0.1%. The CDR3 spans 13 residues. V gave up 3 bases and J gave up 7 bases, with 12 bases separating them. Germline V gene lookup returns CDR1 MNHEY and CDR2 SMNVEV (reference sequence). To note about this clone: What it binds is unknown.

The clonotype was recovered from a boy between 2 and 10 years old in good health and CMV-seronegative. This rearrangement joins TRBV27 to TRBJ2-5; possibly TRBD1 for D (6 bases). Sequenced material: PBMCs. CDR3 loop: CASSFRGSGTQYF. DNA for the CDR3: TGTGCCAGCAGTTTCAGGGGTTCAGGGACCCAGTACTTC.